This is a list of T cell receptor beta chains from one sample in a study of T cells in Graves' hyperthyroidism and ophthalmopathy. One entry per CDR3 protein, called by TCRdb with MiXCR from the multiplex PCR reads. This table has 600,000 to 700,000 distinct CDR3 sequences, roughly 14% appearing once. The sample taken for sequencing was blood. These TCRs come from a woman aged 40 to 50 with Graves' ophthalmopathy. The CDR3 runs from the conserved cysteine through the conserved F or W. A D gene is named only where the DNA matches it firmly. Part of the rows lack a size; the others show once, few, many or a class for expanded clones.

d_call: TRBD2
v_call: TRBV20-1
j_call: TRBJ2-5
clone_size: few
cdr3_nt: TGCAGTGCTAGAGCGACTAGCGGGAGGGTCCAAGAGACCCAGTACTTC
cdr3_aa: CSARATSGRVQETQYF

d_call: TRBD1
v_call: TRBV4-2
j_call: TRBJ2-7
clone_size: few
cdr3_nt: TGTGCCAGCAGCCGAGAGGGACAGGGGATACCCTACGAGCAGTACTTC
cdr3_aa: CASSREGQGIPYEQYF

d_call: .
v_call: TRBV4-2
j_call: TRBJ2-7
clone_size: few
cdr3_nt: TGTGCCAGCAGCCAGGGCCTTCTAGGCGGTAACTACGAGCAGTACTTC
cdr3_aa: CASSQGLLGGNYEQYF

d_call: .
v_call: TRBV11-2
j_call: TRBJ2-3
clone_size: many
cdr3_nt: TGTGCCAGCAGCTTGAATGGGGCAGGACATACGCAGTATTTT
cdr3_aa: CASSLNGAGHTQYF

d_call: TRBD1
v_call: TRBV19
j_call: TRBJ1-1
clone_size: many
cdr3_nt: TGTGCCAGTAGCAAGGGACAGGGGGACACTGAAGCTTTCTTT
cdr3_aa: CASSKGQGDTEAFF

d_call: .
v_call: TRBV5-6
j_call: TRBJ2-2
clone_size: few
cdr3_nt: TGTGCCAGCGGTCTAGCCGGACAGAGTAACACCGGGGAGCTGTTTTTT
cdr3_aa: CASGLAGQSNTGELFF

d_call: TRBD1
v_call: TRBV12-3/TRBV12-4
j_call: TRBJ2-7
clone_size: many
cdr3_nt: TGTGCCAGCAGTTCTAGAATCTCTCGGACAGGAACCTACGAGCAGTACTTC
cdr3_aa: CASSSRISRTGTYEQYF

d_call: TRBD1
v_call: TRBV3-1
j_call: TRBJ1-2
clone_size: many
cdr3_nt: TGTGCCAGCAGCCAAAGGGACAGGGGATTACGCTATGGCTACACCTTC
cdr3_aa: CASSQRDRGLRYGYTF

d_call: .
v_call: TRBV18
j_call: TRBJ1-5
clone_size: many
cdr3_nt: TGTGCCAGCTCACCAAGTTCACAGGGAGATCAGCCCCAGCATTTT
cdr3_aa: CASSPSSQGDQPQHF

d_call: .
v_call: TRBV20-1
j_call: TRBJ2-7
clone_size: many
cdr3_nt: TGCAGTGCTAGCCGTGGGGACCAACAATACGAGCAGTACTTC
cdr3_aa: CSASRGDQQYEQYF

d_call: TRBD1
v_call: TRBV7-6
j_call: TRBJ1-1
clone_size: few
cdr3_nt: TGTGCCAGCAGCTTAAGACAGGGGAACACTGGAGCTTTCTTT
cdr3_aa: CASSLRQGNTGAFF

d_call: TRBD1
v_call: TRBV3-1
j_call: TRBJ1-1
clone_size: few
cdr3_nt: TGTGCCAGCAGCCCTGACAGGGTGGTGTACACTGAAGCTTTCTTT
cdr3_aa: CASSPDRVVYTEAFF

d_call: .
v_call: TRBV11-1
j_call: TRBJ2-7
clone_size: many
cdr3_nt: TGTGCCAGCAGCTTAGCGCAGGGTGGAGCCTACGAGCAGTACTTC
cdr3_aa: CASSLAQGGAYEQYF

d_call: .
v_call: TRBV4-1
j_call: TRBJ1-1
clone_size: .
cdr3_nt: TGCGCCAGCAGCCCCCCCCGCAGGGAGTCTGAAGCTTTCTTT
cdr3_aa: CASSPPRRESEAFF

d_call: .
v_call: TRBV19
j_call: TRBJ2-7
clone_size: many
cdr3_nt: TGTGCCAGTAGTACTCAGACCGGCGAGCAGTACTTC
cdr3_aa: CASSTQTGEQYF

d_call: .
v_call: TRBV30
j_call: TRBJ2-7
clone_size: .
cdr3_nt: TGTGCCTGGGGGGACTCCTCCTACGAGCAGTACTTC
cdr3_aa: CAWGDSSYEQYF

d_call: .
v_call: TRBV30
j_call: TRBJ2-7
clone_size: .
cdr3_nt: TGTGCCTGGACCAACGAGGGATACGAGCAGTACTTC
cdr3_aa: CAWTNEGYEQYF

d_call: .
v_call: TRBV2
j_call: TRBJ2-2
clone_size: .
cdr3_nt: TGTGCCAGCAGGTCCGGGACGGTGAACACCGGGGAGCTGTTTTTT
cdr3_aa: CASRSGTVNTGELFF

d_call: TRBD1
v_call: TRBV6-1
j_call: TRBJ1-2
clone_size: many
cdr3_nt: TGTGCCAGCAGTGAAGCTCACCCGGGACAGCGCTATGGCTACACCTTC
cdr3_aa: CASSEAHPGQRYGYTF

d_call: .
v_call: TRBV6-2/TRBV6-3
j_call: TRBJ2-3
clone_size: many
cdr3_nt: TGTGCCAGCAGTTCCTCCTATTCTCTTTTGGGGAAGGCAGATACGCAGTATTTT
cdr3_aa: CASSSSYSLLGKADTQYF

d_call: .
v_call: TRBV19
j_call: TRBJ1-1
clone_size: many
cdr3_nt: TGTGCCAGTAGTGTTCGAATCCAAGCTTTCTTT
cdr3_aa: CASSVRIQAFF

d_call: .
v_call: TRBV6-5
j_call: TRBJ2-4
clone_size: few
cdr3_nt: TGTGCCAGCAGTTATGGGGGAATGGAAAACATTCAGTACTTC
cdr3_aa: CASSYGGMENIQYF

d_call: TRBD1
v_call: TRBV6-1
j_call: TRBJ2-7
clone_size: .
cdr3_nt: TGTGCCAGCAGTGTATCCGGGACAGGGGGCGGCGAGCAGTACTTC
cdr3_aa: CASSVSGTGGGEQYF

d_call: TRBD2
v_call: TRBV6-2/TRBV6-3
j_call: TRBJ2-5
clone_size: many
cdr3_nt: TGTGCCAGCAGCTGGACTAGTCACCAAGAGACCCAGTACTTC
cdr3_aa: CASSWTSHQETQYF

d_call: .
v_call: TRBV5-1
j_call: TRBJ1-1
clone_size: many
cdr3_nt: TGCGCCAGCGGGTTGTGGGGGAGCACTGAAGCTTTCTTT
cdr3_aa: CASGLWGSTEAFF

d_call: TRBD1
v_call: TRBV6-2/TRBV6-3
j_call: TRBJ2-6
clone_size: many
cdr3_nt: TGTGCCAGCAGCTCTCAGGGGGTCGGAGGGGCCAACGTCCTGACTTTC
cdr3_aa: CASSSQGVGGANVLTF

d_call: TRBD1
v_call: TRBV5-1
j_call: TRBJ1-2
clone_size: many
cdr3_nt: TGCGCCAGCAGCGGTACAGGGGAGCAATATGGCTACACCTTC
cdr3_aa: CASSGTGEQYGYTF